In its sample, the clone carrying this TCR beta chain was seen a few times. The antigen is not known. The data were obtained in a study of blood T cells in healthy people across ages. Study at large: About one barcoded beta molecule per two T cells was captured by template switching.

The study, taken as a whole, reports: Conclusively comparing naive with antigen-experienced cells was impossible with unsorted PBMCs. In the absence of known donor CMV status, changes in expanded clonotypes were possibly confounded.

Per individual sample, total RNA of at least 5 micrograms was extracted. The trim removed 1 base at V and 2 bases at J, leaving 4 bases unmatched. CDR3 size: 16 residues. Germline V gene sequence: CDR1 LGHNA, CDR2 YSLEER. Combining a sample-barcoded 5' primer with a J-beta primer mix, a second PCR ran for roughly 7 to 12 cycles. TCRdb redid the calling of the 5' RACE reads with MiXCR, one entry per CDR3 protein. The sample includes approximately 1.5 million distinct CDR3 sequences, about 45% of them seen just once. Sequences were obtained from blood. This receptor was identified in a woman between 18 and 29 years old in good health. The chain carries TRBV4-3 and TRBJ2-3, with 9 bases fitting TRBD2. CDR3: CASSQGSGGFTDTQYF. The CDR3 coding sequence is TGCGCCAGCAGCCAAGGTAGCGGGGGTTTCACAGATACGCAGTATTTT.